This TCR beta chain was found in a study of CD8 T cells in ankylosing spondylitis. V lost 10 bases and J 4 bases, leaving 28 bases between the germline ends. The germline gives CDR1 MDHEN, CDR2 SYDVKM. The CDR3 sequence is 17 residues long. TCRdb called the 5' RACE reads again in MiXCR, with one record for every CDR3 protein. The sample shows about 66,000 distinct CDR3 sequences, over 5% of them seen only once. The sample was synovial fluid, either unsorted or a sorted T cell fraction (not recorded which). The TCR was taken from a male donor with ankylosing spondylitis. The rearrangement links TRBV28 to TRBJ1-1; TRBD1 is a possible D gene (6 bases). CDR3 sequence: CATSGAGTLLGGTEAFF. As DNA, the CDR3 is TGTGCCACCAGCGGAGCCGGGACACTTTTGGGCGGCACTGAAGCTTTCTTT.